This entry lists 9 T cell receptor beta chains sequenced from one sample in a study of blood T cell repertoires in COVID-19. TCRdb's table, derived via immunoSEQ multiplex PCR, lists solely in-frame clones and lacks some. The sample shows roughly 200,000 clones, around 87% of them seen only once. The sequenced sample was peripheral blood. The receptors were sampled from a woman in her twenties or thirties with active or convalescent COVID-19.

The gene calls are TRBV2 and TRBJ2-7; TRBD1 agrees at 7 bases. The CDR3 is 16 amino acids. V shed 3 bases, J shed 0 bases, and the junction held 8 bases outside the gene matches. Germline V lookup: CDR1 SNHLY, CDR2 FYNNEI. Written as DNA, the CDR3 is TGTGCCAGCAGTGAGACCTGGACAGGCTACTCCTACGAGCAGTACTTC. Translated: CASSETWTGYSYEQYF.

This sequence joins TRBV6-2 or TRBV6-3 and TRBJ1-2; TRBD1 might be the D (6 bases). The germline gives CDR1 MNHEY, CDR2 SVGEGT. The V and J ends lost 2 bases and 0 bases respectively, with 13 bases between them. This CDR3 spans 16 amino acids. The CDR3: CASSYSRTDTNYGYTF. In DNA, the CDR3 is TGTGCCAGCAGTTACAGTCGGACAGACACTAACTATGGCTACACCTTC.

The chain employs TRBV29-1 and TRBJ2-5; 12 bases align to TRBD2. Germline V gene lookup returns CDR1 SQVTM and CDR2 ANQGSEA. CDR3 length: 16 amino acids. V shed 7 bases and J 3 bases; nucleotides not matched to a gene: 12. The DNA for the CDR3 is TGCAGCGCCCTAGATCGGGGACTAGCGGGTGAAGAGACCCAGTACTTC. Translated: CSALDRGLAGEETQYF.

This CDR3 reads CASSYSGKREETQYF. CDR3 DNA: TGTGCCAGCAGTTACTCTGGGAAGAGGGAAGAGACCCAGTACTTC. The J gene is TRBJ2-5, the V gene TRBV6-5, with D possibly being TRBD2 (5 bases). CDR1 and CDR2 from the germline V gene are MNHEY and SVGAGI. Trimming pared 0 bases from V and 3 bases from J, leaving 11 bases between. The CDR3 has 15 amino acids.

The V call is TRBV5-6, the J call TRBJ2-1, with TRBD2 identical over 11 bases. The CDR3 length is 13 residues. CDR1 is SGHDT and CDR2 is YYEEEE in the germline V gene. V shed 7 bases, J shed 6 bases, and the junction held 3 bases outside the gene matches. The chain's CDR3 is CASLTSGSNEQFF. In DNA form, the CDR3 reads TGTGCCAGCTTAACTAGCGGGAGCAATGAGCAGTTCTTC. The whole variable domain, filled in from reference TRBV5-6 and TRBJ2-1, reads DAGVTQSPTHLIKTRGQQVTLRCSPKSGHDTVSWYQQALGQGPQFIFQYYEEEERQRGNFPDRFSGHQFPNYSSELNVNALLLGDSALYLCASLTSGSNEQFFGPGTRLTVL.

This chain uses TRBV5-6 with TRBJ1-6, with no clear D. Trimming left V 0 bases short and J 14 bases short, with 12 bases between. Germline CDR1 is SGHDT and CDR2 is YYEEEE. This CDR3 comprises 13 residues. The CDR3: CASSLAITQALHF. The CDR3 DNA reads TGTGCCAGCAGCTTGGCCATCACTCAAGCCCTCCACTTT.

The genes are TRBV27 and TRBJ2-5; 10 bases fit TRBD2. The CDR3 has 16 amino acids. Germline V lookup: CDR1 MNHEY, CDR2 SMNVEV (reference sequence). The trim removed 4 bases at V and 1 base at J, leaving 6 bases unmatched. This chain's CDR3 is CASSSWTSGTQETQYF. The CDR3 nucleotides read TGTGCCAGCAGTTCGTGGACTAGCGGCACCCAAGAGACCCAGTACTTC.

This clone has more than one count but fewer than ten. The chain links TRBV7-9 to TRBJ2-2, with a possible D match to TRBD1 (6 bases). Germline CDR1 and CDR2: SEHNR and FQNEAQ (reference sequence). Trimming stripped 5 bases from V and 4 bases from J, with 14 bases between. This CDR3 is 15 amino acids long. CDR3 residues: CASSDRQAGTGELFF. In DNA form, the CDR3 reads TGTGCCAGCAGCGATCGACAGGCGGGCACCGGGGAGCTGTTTTTT.

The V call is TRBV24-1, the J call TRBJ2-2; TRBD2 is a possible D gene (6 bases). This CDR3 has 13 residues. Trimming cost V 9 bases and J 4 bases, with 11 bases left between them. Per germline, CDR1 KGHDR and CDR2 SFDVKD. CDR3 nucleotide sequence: TGTGCCACCGGACTAAGGGGCACCGGGGAGCTGTTTTTT. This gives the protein CATGLRGTGELFF.